Below, one T cell receptor (beta chain) is given with its context. In its sample, this clone was seen a few times. Its antigen is still unknown. The input lacks base qualities; no much larger clone sits a single base away. This specimen belongs to a study of shared clonotypes between healthy human individuals (dated by TCRdb to about 2020). About the study as a whole: Three men and two women, aged 18 to 49 years, made up the cohort. The study deeply sequenced blood TCR repertoires of about five healthy adults to estimate repertoire size and the extent of clonotype sharing between individuals. To increase sequencing depth and limit assay-specific biases, different laboratories used diverse techniques to prepare libraries and sequence TCR repertoires. Per donor, leukapheresis produced somewhere between about 0.8 and 9 billion PBMCs. What the research found in general, with its limitations: The genetic and exposure-history diversity represented was limited by the small number of donors. Pairwise subsampling led to the expectation that sequencing depth would affect the degree of clonotype sharing among donors. Sampling was restricted to blood, and TCR repertoires in tissue are likely to differ from TCR repertoires in blood.

The CDR3, from cysteine to phenylalanine, totals 15 residues. Only the CDR3 region is kept as DNA, spanning 45 bases read in frame from base 1. The germline V gene encodes CDR1 GTSNPN and CDR2 SVGIG (reference sequence). Clipping removes 1 base from V and 3 bases from J, with 5 as the unmatched junction base count. The donors were healthy, HIV-negative adults who had no recently reported acute infections or vaccinations. All donors were Caucasian adults living in Nashville, Tennessee, USA. For unsorted samples, tens of millions of PBMCs were counted, and genomic DNA was extracted using the QIAamp DNA Blood Mini kit. Blood was collected by leukapheresis, and PBMCs were isolated by Ficoll-Histopaque density gradient centrifugation and then cryopreserved in liquid nitrogen vapor phase. Using the deep immunoSEQ assay, multiplex PCR amplified TCR CDR3 regions from genomic DNA. Genomic DNA extracted from each cell subset was distributed evenly over all wells of several immunoSEQ 96-well plates, and each plate served as one replicate. For unsorted PBMC, each replicate PCR was loaded with around 300 ng genomic DNA, equivalent to about 30,000 T cell genomes. Genomic DNA from unsorted PBMC was sequenced over ten immunoSEQ deep assay plates. Purified libraries were measured with a Qubit 3.0 fluorometer, size-checked on a Bioanalyzer 2100, and measured again with the KAPA Library Quantification kit. Every immunoSEQ 96-well plate was sequenced on a dedicated single-read 150-cycle Illumina NextSeq 550 flow cell. Under the source paper's analysis protocol: The immunoSEQ output contained only junctional sequences without quality scores, so filtering could not match that applied to full-length reads. Sequences were annotated with PyIR, a Python wrapper for IgBLAST v1.9, and V/J genes and CDR3 were assigned using IMGT germline references. Reads with weak V/J assignments (E-value above 1e-6), missing CDR3, stop codons, out-of-frame junctions, or ambiguous translated residues were removed. A V3J clonotype was defined by an identical inferred V gene, J gene, and CDR3 amino acid sequence. Percentage overlap between repertoires was calculated by dividing the number of shared unique clonotypes by the size of the smaller repertoire. Richness of each repertoire was evaluated using RTK rarefaction, the Chao1 estimator, and Recon v2.1 estimates of unobserved clonotypes. Sourced from immuneACCESS, this table was stored by TCRdb with only in-frame sequences that have V and J called. A share of the clones is absent; for the studies checked, an unresolved V gene accounts for under half, and the remainder has no known explanation. V, J and clone size are taken as reported in that table, and D and trimming were inferred from the DNA itself. Across this sample there are fewer than 600,000 clones, with 70% to 80% seen only once. About 11% of the sample rests with the top ten.

This clonotype was obtained from a woman aged 40-49 years in good health. Some clones in this sample may be carry-over from other donors' samples. The rearranged segments are TRBV30 and TRBJ1-2; TRBD1 aligns with 10 central bases. Sequencing was performed on PBMCs. The CDR3 protein is CAWSGLGTGDYGYTF. The DNA sequence is as follows: TGTGCCTGGAGTGGCCTAGGGACAGGGGACTATGGCTACACCTTC.